Presented here are 21 T cell receptor beta chains from one specimen sequenced in a study of T cell repertoires in cytomegalovirus infection. Each CDR3 protein gets one entry after TCRdb re-called the reads with MiXCR. The data contain under 600,000 distinct CDR3 sequences, approximately 15% of them seen just once; the ten biggest clones take up 20% to 30%. The source material was CD8+ T cells from PBMCs. The receptor source for this set is a human donor in good health (CMV status not recorded). Some clones in this sample may be carry-over from other donors' samples.

This chain uses TRBV12-3 or TRBV12-4 with TRBJ2-2; tentatively, D is TRBD2 (5 bases). This CDR3 spans 16 amino acids. V dropped 4 bases and J dropped 6 bases, with 18 bases sitting between them. The chain's CDR3 is CASSWSGKTGSGELFF. CDR3 coding DNA: TGTGCCAGCAGTTGGTCCGGGAAGACCGGTTCCGGGGAGCTGTTTTTT.

In this sample, this clonotype turned up many times. The chain recombines TRBV27 with TRBJ2-1; TRBD2 agrees at 7 bases. With 2 bases clipped from V and 3 bases from J, the junction kept 1 base outside the gene matches. Germline values: CDR1 MNHEY, CDR2 SMNVEV (reference sequence). The CDR3 spans 14 residues. For the CDR3, the DNA is TGTGCCAGCAGTTTAGGGGGGGGCTACAATGAGCAGTTCTTC. This translates into CASSLGGGYNEQFF.

This clonotype occurred a few times. This chain connects TRBV5-1 to TRBJ2-4, with a tentative D call TRBD2 (6 bases). The CDR3 length is 16 residues. Germline V lookup: CDR1 SGHRS, CDR2 YFSETQ. Trimming pared 2 bases from V and 8 bases from J, leaving 20 bases between. The CDR3 loop is CASSFRRTGSGDIQYF. The CDR3 DNA sequence: TGCGCCAGCAGCTTCCGGAGGACCGGCTCGGGAGACATTCAGTACTTC. The complete variable domain, with remaining parts taken from reference TRBV5-1 and TRBJ2-4, reads KAGVTQTPRYLIKTRGQQVTLSCSPISGHRSVSWYQQTPGQGLQFLFEYFSETQRNKGNFPGRFSGRQFSNSRSEMNVSTLELGDSALYLCASSFRRTGSGDIQYFGAGTRLSVL.

This clonotype occurred many times. The rearrangement uses TRBV7-9 and TRBJ1-2; D may be TRBD1 (5 bases). The CDR3 is 15 amino acids. CDR1 and CDR2 from the germline V gene are SEHNR and FQNEAQ (reference sequence). V was clipped by 5 bases and J by 0 bases, with 13 bases between them. For the CDR3, the DNA is TGTGCCAGCAGCAGGTGGGACTACACTAACTATGGCTACACCTTC. This translates into CASSRWDYTNYGYTF.

This clonotype showed up just a few times. V and J are TRBV7-9 and TRBJ1-2, with 7 nucleotides matching TRBD1. Germline V lookup: CDR1 SEHNR, CDR2 FQNEAQ (reference sequence). The CDR3 has 15 residues. The junction had 5 bases not matched to a gene; V was cut back by 1 base and J by 3 bases. The CDR3 here is CASSLGTGGHYGYTF. In DNA form, the CDR3 reads TGTGCCAGCAGCTTAGGGACAGGAGGGCACTATGGCTACACCTTC.

This clonotype has a handful of counts. V and J are TRBV29-1 and TRBJ2-1; TRBD1 matches at 9 bases. V lost 1 base and J lost 0; bases outside the gene matches: 4. The CDR3 loop spans 16 amino acids. Germline CDR1 is SQVTM and CDR2 is ANQGSEA. The CDR3 DNA sequence: TGCAGCGTTGAAGGGGGACAGGGTCACTCCTACAATGAGCAGTTCTTC. This encodes CSVEGGQGHSYNEQFF.

V and J are TRBV19 and TRBJ1-5; no reliable D call. Trimming removed 7 bases at V and 3 bases at J, with 10 bases between. Germline V gives CDR1 LNHDA, CDR2 SQIVND (reference sequence). The CDR3 covers 13 residues. The DNA for the CDR3 is TGTGCCAGTATAGGCAGAGTCAATCAGCCCCAGCATTTT. This gives the protein CASIGRVNQPQHF.

The chain combines TRBV6-4 with TRBJ2-1; 9 bases agree with TRBD2. Germline V gene data show CDR1 as MRHNA and CDR2 as SNTAGT. This CDR3 spans 18 amino acids. Trimming removed 3 bases from V and 0 bases from J; junction bases left unmatched: 9. CDR3 in amino acids: CASSEGSGGGSSYNEQFF. CDR3 DNA: TGTGCCAGCAGTGAGGGTAGCGGGGGAGGTAGCTCCTACAATGAGCAGTTCTTC.

This clonotype was picked up many times. V and J are TRBV27 and TRBJ2-7; 8 nucleotides align to TRBD2. The ends lost 6 bases at V and 1 base at J; junction bases unmatched: 2. Germline-derived CDR1 and CDR2 are MNHEY and SMNVEV (reference sequence). This CDR3 has 13 residues. The CDR3 DNA reads TGTGCCAGCAGCCCGGGGGGGTCCTACGAGCAGTACTTC. It is translated as CASSPGGSYEQYF.

This clonotype showed up many times. The rearrangement uses TRBV10-3 and TRBJ1-1; D not certain. Germline CDR1 and CDR2: ENHRY and SYGVKD. Trimming cost V 5 bases and J 2 bases, with 12 bases left between them. This CDR3 is built from 14 residues. CDR3 sequence: CAISRVARNTEAFF. The CDR3 DNA follows: TGTGCCATCAGTCGAGTCGCCCGAAACACTGAAGCTTTCTTT.

This clonotype was seen repeatedly, ten times or more. The chain joins TRBV11-2 to TRBJ2-1; possible D gene TRBD2, 6 bases. The CDR3 sequence is 15 residues long. CDR1 and CDR2 from the germline V gene are SGHAT and FQNNGV. V was cut by 2 bases and J by 4 bases, with 12 bases left in between. The CDR3 DNA reads as TGTGCCAGCAGCTTAATAAGCGGGTCTTACAATGAGCAGTTCTTC. Protein product: CASSLISGSYNEQFF.

This clonotype was counted ten times or more. The chain uses TRBV27 and TRBJ2-3, with 7 bases lining up with TRBD1. CDR3 length: 14 residues. The germline V gene encodes CDR1 MNHEY and CDR2 SMNVEV (reference sequence). V was pared by 1 base and J by 4 bases, with 2 bases of the junction left unmatched. The CDR3 DNA reads as TGTGCCAGCAGTTTATTAGGGGGCCCAGATACGCAGTATTTT. Protein: CASSLLGGPDTQYF.

The gene calls are TRBV12-3 or TRBV12-4 and TRBJ2-1, with D unclear. V gave up 3 bases and J gave up 6 bases, with 9 bases separating them. The CDR3 extends over 13 amino acids. The CDR3 sequence is CASSFGDGNEQFF. In DNA form, the CDR3 reads TGTGCCAGCAGTTTCGGAGATGGCAATGAGCAGTTCTTC.

This clonotype was seen many times. This sequence joins TRBV12-5 and TRBJ1-5; 11 bases line up with TRBD1. The germline gives CDR1 LGHNT, CDR2 FRNRAP. This CDR3 has 15 residues. Germline trimming cut 5 bases from V and 5 bases from J; bases unmatched to any gene: 5. The CDR3 DNA is TGTGCTAGTGGTAAACGGACAGGGGGCGATCAGCCCCAGCATTTT. Encoded protein: CASGKRTGGDQPQHF. The entire variable domain, with the rest obtained from reference TRBV12-5 and TRBJ1-5, is as follows: DARVTQTPRHKVTEMGQEVTMRCQPILGHNTVFWYRQTMMQGLELLAYFRNRAPLDDSGMPKDRFSAEMPDATLATLKIQPSEPRDSAVYFCASGKRTGGDQPQHFGDGTRLSIL.

There are many counts of this clonotype. V usage is TRBV7-9 and J usage is TRBJ2-1, with TRBD2 matching over 7 bases. Germline CDR1 is SEHNR and CDR2 is FQNEAQ (reference sequence). The CDR3 spans 15 residues. The trim removed 5 bases at V and 8 bases at J, leaving 12 bases unmatched. CDR3 in DNA: TGTGCCAGCAGCGCAAGACTAGCTGTCGAGGATGAGCAGTTCTTC. Translating gives CASSARLAVEDEQFF.

The sample holds many counts of this clonotype. DNA for the CDR3: TGTGCCAGCAGTCAACAGCCTTTGGGGGGAACGAACACCGGGGAGCTGTTTTTT. This encodes CASSQQPLGGTNTGELFF. The V call is TRBV7-9, the J call TRBJ2-2; tentative D call: TRBD2 (6 bases). V lost 6 bases and J lost 0, with 20 bases in between. The CDR3 length is 18 residues. Germline V lookup: CDR1 SEHNR, CDR2 FQNEAQ (reference sequence).

This clonotype was picked up many times. V is TRBV19 and J is TRBJ2-1; 7 bases are a match to TRBD1. Per the germline V gene, CDR1 is LNHDA and CDR2 is SQIVND (reference sequence). V lost 0 bases and J lost 2; bases outside the gene matches: 7. The CDR3 extends over 17 amino acids. This CDR3 is CASSIDSEGTAYNEQFF. Written as DNA, the CDR3 is TGTGCCAGTAGTATAGATTCCGAAGGGACAGCCTACAATGAGCAGTTCTTC.

In its sample, this clonotype was seen many times. The rearrangement links TRBV7-9 to TRBJ1-1; tentative D call: TRBD1 (5 bases). The CDR3 sequence is 14 residues long. Germline V CDR1 and CDR2: SEHNR, FQNEAQ (reference sequence). The V and J ends lost 1 base and 1 base respectively, with 7 bases between them. CDR3 protein: CASSLEDRNTEAFF. CDR3 nucleotide sequence: TGTGCCAGCAGCTTAGAAGACAGGAACACTGAAGCTTTCTTT.

This clonotype was seen only a few times. The chain carries TRBV7-3 and TRBJ2-1; unclear D gene. Germline CDR1 reads SGHTA; CDR2 reads FQGTGA. This CDR3 has 15 amino acids. Trimming cost V 0 bases and J 4 bases, with 10 bases left between them. Written as DNA, the CDR3 is TGTGCCAGCAGCTTAACGCCGAACCCATACAATGAGCAGTTCTTC. Protein: CASSLTPNPYNEQFF. The full variable domain, rest sourced from reference TRBV7-3 and TRBJ2-1, is GAGVSQTPSNKVTEKGKYVELRCDPISGHTALYWYRQSLGQGPEFLIYFQGTGAADDSGLPNDRFFAVRPEGSVSTLKIQRTERGDSAVYLCASSLTPNPYNEQFFGPGTRLTVL.

This clonotype has at least ten counts. V gene TRBV5-1 combines with J gene TRBJ2-1, with D hard to call. The CDR3 consists of 13 residues. With 4 bases removed from V and 10 bases from J, the gap between germline ends came to 15 bases. The germline CDR1 and CDR2 sequences are SGHRS and YFSETQ. The DNA for the CDR3 is TGCGCCAGCAGCCTGGAGTGGTCTAACGAGCAGTTCTTC. Translated: CASSLEWSNEQFF.

This clonotype was detected a few times. This chain uses TRBV7-9 with TRBJ2-1; no clear D gene. The CDR3 extends over 13 amino acids. Germline V gives CDR1 SEHNR, CDR2 FQNEAQ (reference sequence). Deletions cut 4 bases from V and 3 bases from J, with 7 bases between. The CDR3 is CASSSGNYNEQFF. Written as DNA, the CDR3 is TGTGCCAGCAGCTCGGGCAACTACAATGAGCAGTTCTTC.